The 21 T cell receptor beta chains presented below share a single source sample, sequenced in a study of blood T cell repertoires in COVID-19. The repertoire was sequenced with immunoSEQ multiplex PCR; TCRdb's copy has only in-frame clones and lacks some. This table holds roughly 250,000 clones, around 81% found once. Sequenced material: peripheral blood. These receptors all stem from a person aged 70 to 85 with COVID-19, enrolled during active disease.

This chain links TRBV14 with TRBJ2-7; 8 nucleotides align to TRBD2. V shed 4 bases and J 0 bases; nucleotides not matched to a gene: 11. The CDR3 consists of 17 residues. Germline V gene sequence: CDR1 SGHDN, CDR2 FVKESK. CDR3: CASSPMEREFSSYEQYF. CDR3 DNA sequence: TGTGCCAGCAGCCCTATGGAGCGGGAGTTTAGCTCCTACGAGCAGTACTTC.

The chain joins TRBV6-6 to TRBJ2-5, with 7 positions matching TRBD1. Unmatched junction bases numbered 12, after V lost 9 bases and J lost 5 bases. Germline V lookup: CDR1 MNHNY, CDR2 SVGAGI (reference sequence). There are 14 residues in the CDR3. Written as DNA, the CDR3 is TGTGCCAGTCAAACGAAGGGGGCATGGGAGACCCAGTACTTC. Protein: CASQTKGAWETQYF.

This chain uses TRBV5-1 with TRBJ2-2; 9 bases line up with TRBD1. The length of the CDR3 is 16 residues. Germline loops: CDR1 SGHRS, CDR2 YFSETQ. Losses at the gene ends were 3 bases for V and 4 bases for J; bases not matched to a gene: 7. The DNA of the CDR3 is TGCGCCAGCAGCTCGACCGGGACAGGGTCCACCGGGGAGCTGTTTTTT. It encodes CASSSTGTGSTGELFF.

The CDR3 DNA reads TGTGCCACCAGGCAGGCCCAAGGAAAACTGTTTTTT. It specifies CATRQAQGKLFF. The V call is TRBV28, the J call TRBJ1-4; D is unclear. The CDR3 has 12 amino acids. Deletions cut 10 bases from V and 10 bases from J, with 16 bases between. Looked up from germline, CDR1 is MDHEN and CDR2 is SYDVKM.

The genes are TRBV20-1 and TRBJ2-3; D gene unclear. This CDR3 has 11 residues. Deletions cut 6 bases from V and 6 bases from J, with 10 bases between. Germline values: CDR1 DFQATT, CDR2 SNEGSKA (reference sequence). The DNA of the CDR3 is TGCAGTGCCAACCCTCGGGATACGCAGTATTTT. Translated: CSANPRDTQYF.

This clone was seen a handful of times. This sequence joins TRBV18 and TRBJ2-7, with TRBD1 as a possible D gene (6 bases). The V end lost 3 bases, the J end lost 2 bases, and 8 bases lay between the germline ends. Germline CDR1 KGHSH, CDR2 LQKENI. The CDR3 consists of 13 residues. CDR3 DNA: TGTGCCAGCTCACCTAAGGGGGCCTACGAGCAGTACTTC. Protein sequence: CASSPKGAYEQYF.

V is TRBV4-3 and J is TRBJ1-4, with 9 positions matching TRBD1. J was trimmed by 5 bases and V by 1 base; bases with no gene match: 11. The CDR3 contains 18 residues. Germline V gene data show CDR1 as LGHNA and CDR2 as YSLEER. The CDR3 sequence: CASSQAGTGSLPNEKLFF. Written as DNA, the CDR3 is TGCGCCAGCAGCCAAGCCGGGACAGGGAGTCTCCCGAATGAAAAACTGTTTTTT.

V gene TRBV5-1 combines with J gene TRBJ2-2; D remains ambiguous. Trimming removed 0 bases from V and 4 bases from J, with 10 bases in between. The CDR3 consists of 15 residues. The V gene's germline CDR1 is SGHRS and CDR2 YFSETQ. The chain's CDR3 is CASSLVQFGTGELFF. The DNA of the CDR3 is TGCGCCAGCAGCTTGGTCCAGTTTGGCACCGGGGAGCTGTTTTTT.

The V gene is TRBV6-1, the J gene TRBJ1-6; a possible D gene is TRBD1 (5 bases). Germline-derived CDR1 and CDR2 are MNHNS and SASEGT. CDR3 length: 15 amino acids. V was trimmed by 1 base and J by 6 bases, leaving 10 bases between them. CDR3 nucleotide sequence: TGTGCCAGCAGTGAAGGTTGGGGCGCTAATTCACCCCTCCACTTT. Amino acids: CASSEGWGANSPLHF.

The chain combines TRBV6-4 with TRBJ1-4; maybe TRBD1 (6 bases). The CDR3 contains 18 residues. Germline V CDR1 and CDR2: MRHNA, SNTAGT. V dropped 4 bases and J dropped 0 bases, with 18 bases sitting between them. This chain's CDR3 is CASSGSLDRSPTNEKLFF. The CDR3 region has the DNA TGTGCCAGCAGTGGGTCGTTAGACAGGAGCCCAACTAATGAAAAACTGTTTTTT.

The V and J genes are TRBV7-2 and TRBJ2-1, with 9 bases lining up with TRBD2. Germline CDR1 SGHTA, CDR2 FQGNSA. There are 15 residues in the CDR3. J gave up 8 bases and V 0 bases, and 5 bases lay outside the gene matches. The CDR3 nucleotides are TGTGCCAGCAGCTTAGCTAGCGGGAGATTTGATGAGCAGTTCTTC. It is translated as CASSLASGRFDEQFF.

This clone was counted between two and nine times. The same CDR3 can be traced to other DNA sequences in this sample. The chain links TRBV5-1 to TRBJ1-6, with 7 bases identical to TRBD1. Germline CDR1 reads SGHRS; CDR2 reads YFSETQ. The V and J ends lost 0 bases and 7 bases, in that order; junction bases with no gene match: 4. The CDR3 is 15 residues long. This CDR3 reads CASSLEGADNSPLHF. The CDR3 DNA reads TGCGCCAGCAGCTTGGAGGGGGCCGACAATTCACCCCTCCACTTT.

The J gene is TRBJ1-4, the V gene TRBV28; D may be TRBD1 (6 bases). This CDR3 is 17 amino acids long. V lost 6 bases and J 2 bases, leaving 19 bases between the germline ends. The germline CDR1 and CDR2 sequences are MDHEN and SYDVKM. This CDR3 is CASRYLGQPSTNEKLFF. In nucleotides, the CDR3 is TGTGCCAGCAGGTATTTAGGACAGCCTTCGACTAATGAAAAACTGTTTTTT.

This chain connects TRBV5-6 to TRBJ2-5, with 10 bases identical to TRBD1. V lost 4 bases and J lost 5; bases outside the gene matches: 8. This CDR3 has 15 amino acids. The germline gives CDR1 SGHDT, CDR2 YYEEEE. CDR3 residues: CASSGDRGYQETQYF. CDR3 nucleotides: TGTGCCAGCAGCGGGGACAGGGGATATCAGGAGACCCAGTACTTC.

This clone has a count of ten or more. CDR3 DNA: TGTGCCAGCAGTGAGGGGCTAGCGGGAGGAGATACGCAGTATTTT. Encoded protein: CASSEGLAGGDTQYF. The gene calls are TRBV2 and TRBJ2-3, with 11 bases identical to TRBD2. Germline values: CDR1 SNHLY, CDR2 FYNNEI. V lost 3 bases to trimming and J lost 5 bases; unmatched junction nucleotides: 4. The CDR3 extends over 15 amino acids.

The table lists this clone with a few counts. The V gene is TRBV11-2, the J gene TRBJ1-2; TRBD1 is a possible D gene (6 bases). The CDR3 sequence is 13 residues long. Germline V gene data show CDR1 as SGHAT and CDR2 as FQNNGV. V lost 3 bases to trimming and J lost 6 bases, with 11 bases between them. The DNA of the CDR3 is TGTGCCAGCAGCTTCGGGGGGCTGAATGGCTACACCTTC. Translating it yields CASSFGGLNGYTF.

The V call is TRBV18, the J call TRBJ1-5, with 9 positions matching TRBD1. The junction had 1 base not matched to a gene; V was cut back by 2 bases and J by 5 bases. The CDR3 loop spans 14 amino acids. Germline CDR1 is KGHSH and CDR2 is LQKENI. The CDR3 bases are TGTGCCAGCTCACCAACAGGGGGCTATCAGCCCCAGCATTTT. It encodes CASSPTGGYQPQHF. The whole variable domain, remainder taken from reference TRBV18 and TRBJ1-5, is NAGVMQNPRHLVRRRGQEARLRCSPMKGHSHVYWYRQLPEEGLKFMVYLQKENIIDESGMPKERFSAEFPKEGPSILRIQQVVRGDSAAYFCASSPTGGYQPQHFGDGTRLSIL.

CDR3 sequence: CASSSSGGWDNQPQHF. The CDR3 bases are TGTGCCAGCAGCTCCTCAGGGGGCTGGGACAATCAGCCCCAGCATTTT. V is TRBV5-8 and J is TRBJ1-5, with 8 bases that match TRBD1. CDR1 and CDR2 (germline): SGHTS, YDEGEE. This CDR3 comprises 16 residues. V was clipped by 3 bases and J by 3 bases; unmatched bases: 8.

This clone was detected only a few times. J is TRBJ1-3 and V is TRBV11-2, with a possible D match to TRBD1 (5 bases). V was shortened by 6 bases and J by 1 base, with 16 bases between the two germline ends. Germline V gene data show CDR1 as SGHAT and CDR2 as FQNNGV. The CDR3 spans 16 residues. CDR3 amino acids: CASSLGPFVSGNTIYF. DNA of the CDR3: TGTGCCAGCAGTTTGGGGCCCTTTGTATCTGGAAACACCATATATTTT. Variable domain in full (rest from reference TRBV11-2 and TRBJ1-3): EAGVAQSPRYKIIEKRQSVAFWCNPISGHATLYWYQQILGQGPKLLIQFQNNGVVDDSQLPKDRFSAERLKGVDSTLKIQPAKLEDSAVYLCASSLGPFVSGNTIYFGEGSWLTVV.

J is TRBJ1-2 and V is TRBV7-8; TRBD1 aligns across 8 bases. The germline CDR1 and CDR2 sequences are SGHVS and FQNEAQ. The length of the CDR3 is 16 residues. Trimming at V came to 1 base and at J to 4 bases, leaving 8 bases not matched to a gene. Written as DNA, the CDR3 is TGTGCCAGCAGCTTAGATTCCAGGGGGCGTAGCTATGGCTACACCTTC. Residues: CASSLDSRGRSYGYTF.

V is TRBV30 and J is TRBJ1-1; D unresolved. The length of the CDR3 is 12 residues. Germline lookup yields CDR1 GTSNPN and CDR2 SVGIG (reference sequence). The V end lost 4 bases, the J end lost 8 bases, and 14 bases lay between the germline ends. CDR3 sequence (DNA): TGTGCCTGGACTGCGGGCACGGCGGAAGCTTTCTTT. Its protein product is CAWTAGTAEAFF.